This TCR beta chain was sequenced during a study of sequential checkpoint blockade in melanoma (dated by TCRdb to the late 2010s). About the study as a whole: Patients were assigned by 1:1 randomization to either first-line nivolumab followed by ipilimumab (arm A) or ipilimumab followed by nivolumab (arm B). Maintenance nivolumab came after both trial sequences. DNA from approximately 91 melanoma tumor samples collected before treatment underwent TCRbeta immunosequencing. About two dozen patients had matched tumor biopsies taken before treatment and at week 13, after single-agent nivolumab (arm A) or ipilimumab (arm B). In 60% to 85% of the matched pre- and post-treatment tumor biopsy pairs, both biopsies came from the same lesion. The full study reports these points: Within-arm analyses of tumor T-cell fraction were limited by small sample sizes and reduced statistical power. The model for predicting response that combines TCR metrics with mutation burden needs to be validated in larger, independent patient cohorts. In the nivolumab-first arm (arm A), an association was found between pretreatment tumor TIL clonality and response (P = .04). PD-L1 staining and CD8+ T-cell counts correlated with tumor T-cell fraction and clonality, whereas mutational load did not. Patients with increases in tumor T-cell fraction and clonality by week 13 were approximately 30 times more likely to achieve clinical benefit.

Comments on this clone: Its specific antigen is unknown. Nothing much larger sits one base from this clone, and base qualities are not available.

This specimen's treatment or condition label, interpreted: randomized to nivolumab then ipilimumab (arm A) or the reverse (arm B). None of the trial patients had been given prior DNA-damaging chemotherapy. The samples were obtained from melanoma patients enrolled in CheckMate 064, an open-label, randomized phase II trial testing sequential checkpoint blockade. Tumor TCR sequencing used genomic DNA from formalin-fixed paraffin-embedded (FFPE) tissue samples. Relative to germline, V is missing 7 bases and J is missing 0 bases, with 10 bases of the junction outside any gene match. Per the germline V gene, MDHEN is the CDR1 and SYDVKM is the CDR2. The CDR3, cysteine through phenylalanine, is 18 amino acids long. Only CDR3 DNA is held: 54 bases, read in frame from base 1. The immunoSEQ Assay was used to immunosequence TCRbeta CDR3 regions from genomic DNA. Prior to high-throughput sequencing, genomic DNA was amplified by bias-controlled multiplex PCR. The original methods were these. To quantify the absolute abundance of each unique TCRbeta CDR3 region, the sequences were collapsed and filtered. Clonality, defined as 1 minus Pielou's evenness, was calculated using only productive rearrangements. To compute tumor T-cell fraction, TCRbeta template counts were normalized to usable DNA, with usable DNA estimated from several housekeeping genes. A previously published method was used to identify clones whose frequencies were significantly greater in on-treatment samples than in baseline samples. TCRdb's version of the immuneACCESS table is confined to in-frame rearrangements and falls short of the full clone set. An unresolved V gene accounts for under half of the shortfall where checked; the remainder is of unknown origin. V, J and clone size were drawn from that table, and D and trimming were deduced from the DNA. The sample has more than 10,000 clones on record, around a quarter of them singletons. Of the sample, about 15% falls within the top ten clones.

The sequence links TRBV28 to TRBJ2-7; 15 bases in the middle match TRBD2. The TCR originated in a human donor with melanoma. The input for sequencing was tumor tissue (inferred from file names), taken from a patient given nivolumab and ipilimumab in sequence. The nucleotides read TGTGCCAGCAAATGGTCAGGACTAGCGGGAGGGCCCTCCTACGAGCAGTACTTC. Translated, it gives CASKWSGLAGGPSYEQYF.